This T cell receptor (beta chain) was sequenced for a study of blood T cell repertoires in COVID-19. Study background: The origin of the acute and convalescent COVID-19 samples was the United States, Italy and Spain. Sources were T cells, B-cell-depleted T cells, or PBMCs; the material itself was cDNA or gDNA.

V dropped 5 bases and J dropped 2 bases, with 16 bases sitting between them. Germline lookup yields CDR1 LNHDA and CDR2 SQIVND (reference sequence). The length of the CDR3 is 15 residues. This clone was seen once. Original data processing: The assay estimated nucleated cells by amplifying reference gene primers. TCRdb's copy holds only in-frame clones and misses some; the assay was immunoSEQ multiplex PCR. V and J calls and clone size are given by that table; D and trimming were obtained from the DNA. The table includes around 50,000 clones, 85% to 90% detected once. Seattle patients were enrolled during active infection and followed longitudinally.

The TCR originated in a woman aged 60-70 years with COVID-19, enrolled during active disease. The sample consisted of peripheral blood. The V gene is TRBV19, the J gene TRBJ2-7; D possibly corresponds to TRBD1 (5 bases). The CDR3 is CASSPDSGATYEQYF. The CDR3 coding sequence is TGTGCCAGTAGTCCTGACAGTGGGGCAACCTACGAGCAGTACTTC.